This is a list of T cell receptor beta chains from one sample in a study of T cells after yellow fever vaccination. TCRdb reanalysed the 5' RACE reads using MiXCR and keeps one entry per CDR3 protein. The repertoire holds some 350,000 distinct CDR3 sequences, around 6.4% seen once, with approximately 16% in the top ten. Specimen: PBMCs, collected 5 days after the yellow fever booster vaccination. The receptors come from a man aged 30-40 years who received the YFV17D yellow fever vaccine. Both conserved end residues are part of each CDR3. The D gene is left open where the match is weak. A row's size may be missing; if present it is once, few, many or a size class.

D gene: TRBD2; J gene: TRBJ2-5; clone size: few; V gene: TRBV14; CDR3 length: 16; CDR3 DNA: TGTGCCAGCAGCCAGACTAGCGGACTATTCCAAGAGACCCAGTACTTC; CDR3 protein: CASSQTSGLFQETQYF
D gene: -; J gene: TRBJ2-5; clone size: many; V gene: TRBV10-3; CDR3 length: 14; CDR3 DNA: TGTGCCGTTACCGCGTTAGCGGACCAAGAGACCCAGTACTTC; CDR3 protein: CAVTALADQETQYF
D gene: -; J gene: TRBJ1-3; clone size: -; V gene: TRBV12-3/TRBV12-4; CDR3 length: 10; CDR3 DNA: TGTGCCAGCAGCACTACCACCATATATTTT; CDR3 protein: CASSTTTIYF
D gene: TRBD1; J gene: TRBJ1-1; clone size: -; V gene: TRBV20-1; CDR3 length: 13; CDR3 DNA: TGCAGTGCTAGAGGACAGGGTAGGTCTGAAGCTTTCTTT; CDR3 protein: CSARGQGRSEAFF
D gene: TRBD1; J gene: TRBJ2-7; clone size: few; V gene: TRBV7-2; CDR3 length: 15; CDR3 DNA: TGTGCCAGCAGCACTGTCCCGGGACAGGGGAACGAGCAGTACTTC; CDR3 protein: CASSTVPGQGNEQYF
D gene: TRBD1; J gene: TRBJ2-3; clone size: -; V gene: TRBV23-1; CDR3 length: 15; CDR3 DNA: TGCGCCAGCCAGGGGACAGCGACTAGCACAGATACGCAGTATTTT; CDR3 protein: CASQGTATSTDTQYF
D gene: -; J gene: TRBJ2-2; clone size: few; V gene: TRBV7-3; CDR3 length: 14; CDR3 DNA: TGTGCCAGCAGCCTGTCGCTAGACACCGGGGAGCTGTTTTTT; CDR3 protein: CASSLSLDTGELFF
D gene: TRBD2; J gene: TRBJ2-7; clone size: few; V gene: TRBV10-2; CDR3 length: 16; CDR3 DNA: TGCGCCAGCAGCCCGGGACTAGCGGGAGGGCCGAGGGAGCAGTACTTC; CDR3 protein: CASSPGLAGGPREQYF
D gene: -; J gene: TRBJ1-6; clone size: -; V gene: TRBV6-5; CDR3 length: 14; CDR3 DNA: TGTGCCAGCAGTACTGGGGGGCAAGGGTCACCCCTCCACTTT; CDR3 protein: CASSTGGQGSPLHF
D gene: -; J gene: TRBJ2-5; clone size: -; V gene: TRBV7-2; CDR3 length: 12; CDR3 DNA: TGTGCCAGCAGCCCTACTGCGGGGCCCCAGTACTTC; CDR3 protein: CASSPTAGPQYF
D gene: -; J gene: TRBJ2-7; clone size: few; V gene: TRBV30; CDR3 length: 15; CDR3 DNA: TGTGCCTGGAATAACCGGGACGAACTCCTATACGAGCAGTACTTC; CDR3 protein: CAWNNRDELLYEQYF
D gene: -; J gene: TRBJ2-3; clone size: many; V gene: TRBV10-3; CDR3 length: 15; CDR3 DNA: TGTGCCATCAGTAGACTAGGTCCTGAGGCAGATACGCAGTATTTT; CDR3 protein: CAISRLGPEADTQYF
D gene: TRBD2; J gene: TRBJ2-3; clone size: -; V gene: TRBV7-8; CDR3 length: 18; CDR3 DNA: TGTGCCAGCAGCCCCCGACGACCGACTAGCGGGAGGTCCGATACGCAGTATTTT; CDR3 protein: CASSPRRPTSGRSDTQYF
D gene: TRBD1; J gene: TRBJ2-7; clone size: few; V gene: TRBV29-1; CDR3 length: 15; CDR3 DNA: TGCAGCGTTGCCGGGACAGGGGTTCGCTCCTACGAGCAGTACTTC; CDR3 protein: CSVAGTGVRSYEQYF
D gene: -; J gene: TRBJ2-3; clone size: few; V gene: TRBV11-2; CDR3 length: 16; CDR3 DNA: TGTGCCAGCAGCTTAGATGGGAGGCTCAGCACAGATACGCAGTATTTT; CDR3 protein: CASSLDGRLSTDTQYF
D gene: -; J gene: TRBJ2-5; clone size: many; V gene: TRBV6-5; CDR3 length: 14; CDR3 DNA: TGTGCCAGCAGTTACTCGATGGGAGTGCAGACCCAGTACTTC; CDR3 protein: CASSYSMGVQTQYF
D gene: -; J gene: TRBJ2-5; clone size: many; V gene: TRBV20-1; CDR3 length: 12; CDR3 DNA: TGCAGCGGGACCTATCTCGGGGAGACCCAGTACTTC; CDR3 protein: CSGTYLGETQYF
D gene: TRBD2; J gene: TRBJ2-3; clone size: -; V gene: TRBV6-1; CDR3 length: 13; CDR3 DNA: TGTGCCAGCACACCCCGGGGGGAGGGTACGCAGTATTTT; CDR3 protein: CASTPRGEGTQYF
D gene: -; J gene: TRBJ1-6; clone size: many; V gene: TRBV19; CDR3 length: 14; CDR3 DNA: TGTGCCAGTAGTACCAAAGCCCAGGGGCCACCCCTCCACTTT; CDR3 protein: CASSTKAQGPPLHF
D gene: -; J gene: TRBJ2-3; clone size: few; V gene: TRBV5-1; CDR3 length: 16; CDR3 DNA: TGCGCCAGCAGTATACGGGGGAGACCGAGCACAGATACGCAGTATTTT; CDR3 protein: CASSIRGRPSTDTQYF
D gene: TRBD1; J gene: TRBJ1-2; clone size: -; V gene: TRBV20-1; CDR3 length: 16; CDR3 DNA: TGCTGTGCTAGTAGGGGGCGTACGGGGACTAACTATGGCTACACCTTC; CDR3 protein: CCASRGRTGTNYGYTF
D gene: -; J gene: TRBJ2-1; clone size: many; V gene: TRBV20-1; CDR3 length: 14; CDR3 DNA: TGCAGTGCTATGGACTCGAGCTCCTACAATGAGCAGTTCTTC; CDR3 protein: CSAMDSSSYNEQFF
D gene: -; J gene: TRBJ2-2; clone size: many; V gene: TRBV6-2/TRBV6-3; CDR3 length: 14; CDR3 DNA: TGTGCCAGCAGGGACAGTTCCAACACCGGGGAGCTGTTTTTT; CDR3 protein: CASRDSSNTGELFF
D gene: -; J gene: TRBJ2-1; clone size: -; V gene: TRBV7-7; CDR3 length: 13; CDR3 DNA: TGTGCCAGCAGCCCCTCCCCTGGAAATGAGCAGTTCTTC; CDR3 protein: CASSPSPGNEQFF
D gene: TRBD1; J gene: TRBJ2-5; clone size: many; V gene: TRBV5-1; CDR3 length: 14; CDR3 DNA: TGCGCCAGCAGCTCCAGGGACAGGGGAGAGACCCAGTACTTC; CDR3 protein: CASSSRDRGETQYF
D gene: TRBD1; J gene: TRBJ2-7; clone size: many; V gene: TRBV5-6; CDR3 length: 14; CDR3 DNA: TGTGCCAGCAGCTTCGGGACAGCCTTCTACGAGCAGTACTTC; CDR3 protein: CASSFGTAFYEQYF
D gene: -; J gene: TRBJ1-6; clone size: many; V gene: TRBV20-1; CDR3 length: 17; CDR3 DNA: TGCAGTGCTAGAGACCCAACAGGGAGAGCCTATAATTCACCCCTCCACTTT; CDR3 protein: CSARDPTGRAYNSPLHF